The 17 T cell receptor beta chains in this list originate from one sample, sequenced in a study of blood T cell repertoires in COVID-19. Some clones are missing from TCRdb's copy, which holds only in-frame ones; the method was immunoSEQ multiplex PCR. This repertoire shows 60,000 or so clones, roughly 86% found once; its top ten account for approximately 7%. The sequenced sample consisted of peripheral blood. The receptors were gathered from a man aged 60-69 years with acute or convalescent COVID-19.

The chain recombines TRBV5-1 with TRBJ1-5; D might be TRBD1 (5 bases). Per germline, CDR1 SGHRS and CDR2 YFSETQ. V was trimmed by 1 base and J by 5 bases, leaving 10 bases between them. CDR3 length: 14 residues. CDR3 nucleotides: TGCGCCAGCAGCTTGCGGGGGGATGATCAGCCCCAGCATTTT. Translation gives CASSLRGDDQPQHF.

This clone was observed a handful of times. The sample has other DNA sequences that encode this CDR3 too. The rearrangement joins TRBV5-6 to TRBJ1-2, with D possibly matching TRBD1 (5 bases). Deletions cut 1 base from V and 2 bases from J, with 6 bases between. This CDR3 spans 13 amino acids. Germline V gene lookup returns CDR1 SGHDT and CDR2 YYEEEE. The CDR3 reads CASSLQGNYGYTF. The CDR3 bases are TGTGCCAGCAGCTTGCAGGGAAACTATGGCTACACCTTC.

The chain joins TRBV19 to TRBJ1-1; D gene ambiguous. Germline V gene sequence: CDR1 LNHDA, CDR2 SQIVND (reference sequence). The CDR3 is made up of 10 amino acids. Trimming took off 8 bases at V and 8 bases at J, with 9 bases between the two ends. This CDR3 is CASRGEEAFF. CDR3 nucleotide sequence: TGTGCCAGTCGCGGGGAAGAAGCTTTCTTT.

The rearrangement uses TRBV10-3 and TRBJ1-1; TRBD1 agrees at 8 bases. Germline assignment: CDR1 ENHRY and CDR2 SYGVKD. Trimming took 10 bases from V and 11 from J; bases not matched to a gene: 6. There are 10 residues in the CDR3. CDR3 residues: CASGQGGAFF. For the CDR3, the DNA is TGTGCCAGCGGACAGGGAGGCGCTTTCTTT.

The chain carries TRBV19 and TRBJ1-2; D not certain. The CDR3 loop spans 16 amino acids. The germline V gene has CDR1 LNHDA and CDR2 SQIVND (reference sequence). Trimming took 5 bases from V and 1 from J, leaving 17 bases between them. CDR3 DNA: TGTGCCAGTAGTTTCCCCTGGCAGGCCAATAACTATGGCTACACCTTC. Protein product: CASSFPWQANNYGYTF.

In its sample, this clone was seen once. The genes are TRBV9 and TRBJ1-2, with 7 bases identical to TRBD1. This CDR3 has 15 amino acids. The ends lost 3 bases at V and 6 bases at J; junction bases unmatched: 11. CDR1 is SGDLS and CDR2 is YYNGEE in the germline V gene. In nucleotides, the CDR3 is TGTGCCAGCAGCGCCATCTTGGAGGGGGCTGATGGCTACACCTTC. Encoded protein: CASSAILEGADGYTF.

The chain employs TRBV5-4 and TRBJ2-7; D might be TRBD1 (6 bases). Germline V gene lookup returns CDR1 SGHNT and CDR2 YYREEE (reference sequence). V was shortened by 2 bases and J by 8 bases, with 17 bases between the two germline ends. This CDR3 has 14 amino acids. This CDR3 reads CASSLTRGEEKQYF. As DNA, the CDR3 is TGTGCCAGCAGCTTAACCAGGGGAGAGGAGAAGCAGTACTTC.

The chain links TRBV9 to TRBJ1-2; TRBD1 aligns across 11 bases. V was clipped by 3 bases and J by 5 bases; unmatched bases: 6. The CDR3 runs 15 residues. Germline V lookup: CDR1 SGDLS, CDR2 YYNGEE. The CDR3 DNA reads TGTGCCAGCAGCGACGGGACAGGGGGTGCTTATGGCTACACCTTC. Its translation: CASSDGTGGAYGYTF. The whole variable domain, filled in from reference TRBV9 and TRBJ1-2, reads DSGVTQTPKHLITATGQRVTLRCSPRSGDLSVYWYQQSLDQGLQFLIQYYNGEERAKGNILERFSAQQFPDLHSELNLSSLELGDSALYFCASSDGTGGAYGYTFGSGTRLTVV.

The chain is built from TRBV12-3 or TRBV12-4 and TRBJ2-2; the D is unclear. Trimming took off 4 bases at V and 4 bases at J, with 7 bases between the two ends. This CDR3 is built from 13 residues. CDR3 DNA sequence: TGTGCCAGCAGTTCAACTGTCACCGGGGAGCTGTTTTTT. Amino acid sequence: CASSSTVTGELFF.

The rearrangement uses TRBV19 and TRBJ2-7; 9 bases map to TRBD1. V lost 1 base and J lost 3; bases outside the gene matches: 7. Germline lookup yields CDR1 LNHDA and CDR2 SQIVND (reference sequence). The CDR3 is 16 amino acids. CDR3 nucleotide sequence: TGTGCCAGTAGTATAGTCCCGGGACAGGGATACTACGAGCAGTACTTC. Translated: CASSIVPGQGYYEQYF.

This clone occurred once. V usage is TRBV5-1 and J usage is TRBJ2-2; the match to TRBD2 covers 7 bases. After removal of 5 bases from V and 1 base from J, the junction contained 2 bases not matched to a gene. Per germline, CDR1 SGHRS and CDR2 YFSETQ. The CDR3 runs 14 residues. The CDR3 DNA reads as TGCGCCAGCAGGTCGGGGGGGAACACCGGGGAGCTGTTTTTT. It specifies CASRSGGNTGELFF.

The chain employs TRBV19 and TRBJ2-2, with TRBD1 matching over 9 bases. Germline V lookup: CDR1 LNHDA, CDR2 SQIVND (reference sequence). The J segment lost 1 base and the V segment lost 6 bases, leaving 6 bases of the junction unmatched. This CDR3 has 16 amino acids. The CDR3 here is CASSEMGQGNTGELFF. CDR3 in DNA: TGTGCCAGTAGCGAAATGGGACAGGGGAACACCGGGGAGCTGTTTTTT.

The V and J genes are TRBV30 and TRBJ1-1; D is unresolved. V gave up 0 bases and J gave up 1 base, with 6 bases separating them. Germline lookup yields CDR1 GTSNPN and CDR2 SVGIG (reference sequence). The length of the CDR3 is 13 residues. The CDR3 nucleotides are TGTGCCTGGAGTGTACTAGGGAACACTGAAGCTTTCTTT. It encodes CAWSVLGNTEAFF.

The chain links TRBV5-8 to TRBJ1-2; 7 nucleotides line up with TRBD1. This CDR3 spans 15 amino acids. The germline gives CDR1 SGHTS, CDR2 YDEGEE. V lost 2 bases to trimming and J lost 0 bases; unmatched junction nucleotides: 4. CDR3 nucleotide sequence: TGTGCCAGCAGCTTACAGGGGACAGCTAACTATGGCTACACCTTC. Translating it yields CASSLQGTANYGYTF.

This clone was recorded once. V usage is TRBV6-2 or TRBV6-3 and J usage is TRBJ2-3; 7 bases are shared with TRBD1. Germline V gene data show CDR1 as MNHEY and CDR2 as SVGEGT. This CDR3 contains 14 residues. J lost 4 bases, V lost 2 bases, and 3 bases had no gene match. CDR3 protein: CASSYRGRADTQYF. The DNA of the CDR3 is TGTGCCAGCAGTTACAGGGGGCGTGCAGATACGCAGTATTTT.

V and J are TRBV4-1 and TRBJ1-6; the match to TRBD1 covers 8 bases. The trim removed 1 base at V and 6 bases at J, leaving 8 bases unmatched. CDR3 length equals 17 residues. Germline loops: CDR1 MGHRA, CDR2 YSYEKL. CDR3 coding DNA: TGCGCCAGCAGCCAAGGACAGGGGATCTTACTTAATTCACCCCTCCACTTT. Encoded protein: CASSQGQGILLNSPLHF.

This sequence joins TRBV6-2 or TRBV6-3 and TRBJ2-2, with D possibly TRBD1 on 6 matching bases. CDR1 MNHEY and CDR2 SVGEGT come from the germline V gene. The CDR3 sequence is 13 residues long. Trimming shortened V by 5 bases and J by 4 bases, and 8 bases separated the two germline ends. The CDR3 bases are TGTGCCAGCAGTGGCAGGGGCACCGGGGAGCTGTTTTTT. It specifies CASSGRGTGELFF.